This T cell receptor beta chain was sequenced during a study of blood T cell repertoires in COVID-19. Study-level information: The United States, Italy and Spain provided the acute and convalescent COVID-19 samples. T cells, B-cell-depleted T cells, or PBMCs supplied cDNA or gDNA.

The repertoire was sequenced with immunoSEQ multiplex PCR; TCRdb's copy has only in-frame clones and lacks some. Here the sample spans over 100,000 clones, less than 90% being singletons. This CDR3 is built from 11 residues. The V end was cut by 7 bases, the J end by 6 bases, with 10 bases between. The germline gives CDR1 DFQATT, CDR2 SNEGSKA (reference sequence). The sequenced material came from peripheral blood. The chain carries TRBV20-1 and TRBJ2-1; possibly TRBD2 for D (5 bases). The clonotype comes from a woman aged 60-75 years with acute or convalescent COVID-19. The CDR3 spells CSVRVVNEQFF. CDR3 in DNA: TGCAGTGTGCGGGTGGTCAATGAGCAGTTCTTC.